One sample yielded the 10 T cell receptor beta chains listed below, sequenced in a study of T cell changes during pregnancy in multiple sclerosis. Profiled with immunoSEQ multiplex PCR; TCRdb holds only in-frame clones, not every one. This table holds fewer than 40,000 clones, about nine tenths found once. This material consisted of CD8+ T cells from peripheral blood mononuclear cells, taken in the first trimester of pregnancy. The receptors were sampled from a female donor with multiple sclerosis, enrolled in a pregnancy study.

This chain links TRBV27 with TRBJ1-1; 7 bases are shared with TRBD1. This CDR3 contains 14 residues. Germline V CDR1 and CDR2: MNHEY, SMNVEV (reference sequence). The V and J ends lost 3 bases and 6 bases, in that order; junction bases with no gene match: 7. CDR3 in DNA: TGTGCCAGCAGTTTTGAAGGGGGCTGGCCTGAAGCTTTCTTT. This encodes CASSFEGGWPEAFF.

The chain employs TRBV7-3 and TRBJ1-1, with 7 bases fitting TRBD1. CDR1 is SGHTA and CDR2 is FQGTGA in the germline V gene. The CDR3 runs to 13 residues. Trimming at V came to 4 bases and at J to 5 bases, leaving 4 bases not matched to a gene. CDR3 sequence reads: CASSSTGRTEAFF. The CDR3 coding sequence is TGTGCCAGCAGCTCGACAGGGAGGACTGAAGCTTTCTTT.

This chain joins TRBV7-9 and TRBJ1-5; TRBD1 matches 8 bases. CDR1 is SEHNR, CDR2 FQNEAQ, per germline (reference sequence). With 4 bases clipped from V and 7 bases from J, the junction kept 3 bases outside the gene matches. This CDR3 spans 13 amino acids. The CDR3 DNA reads as TGTGCCAGCAGCTCAGGGGGCCCACAGCCCCAGCATTTT. Translated, it gives CASSSGGPQPQHF.

The gene calls are TRBV15 and TRBJ1-4; 11 nucleotides agree with TRBD1. CDR3 length equals 18 residues. The V and J ends lost 5 bases and 10 bases, in that order; junction bases with no gene match: 18. CDR1 LNHNV and CDR2 YYDKDF come from the germline V gene (reference sequence). The CDR3 protein is CATSLRKDRGLGFGKLFF. For the CDR3, the DNA is TGTGCCACCAGCTTACGAAAGGACAGGGGGCTGGGGTTCGGAAAACTGTTTTTT. Full variable domain (rest looked up from reference TRBV15 and TRBJ1-4): DAMVIQNPRYQVTQFGKPVTLSCSQTLNHNVMYWYQQKSSQAPKLLFHYYDKDFNNEADTPDNFQSRRPNTSFCFLDIRSPGLGDTAMYLCATSLRKDRGLGFGKLFFGSGTQLSVL.

This clone was recorded at least ten times. This sequence joins TRBV5-1 and TRBJ2-3; D is perhaps TRBD2 (5 bases). The CDR3 totals 12 residues. Trimming removed 7 bases from V and 5 bases from J, with 11 bases in between. Germline-derived CDR1 and CDR2 are SGHRS and YFSETQ. CDR3 amino acids: CASRIGGDTQYF. The CDR3 bases are TGCGCCAGCCGCATAGGAGGAGATACGCAGTATTTT.

J is TRBJ2-7 and V is TRBV27, with a tentative D call TRBD2 (6 bases). CDR3 length: 13 residues. V shed 4 bases and J shed 4 bases, with 11 bases lying between them. The germline V gene encodes CDR1 MNHEY and CDR2 SMNVEV (reference sequence). The DNA of the CDR3 is TGTGCCAGCAGTTATTCGGAGGGATACGAGCAGTACTTC. It translates to CASSYSEGYEQYF.

The chain uses TRBV2 and TRBJ2-1; TRBD2 matches at 8 bases. V dropped 0 bases and J dropped 9; count of bases not matched to a gene: 16. CDR1 and CDR2 (germline): SNHLY, FYNNEI. The CDR3 is 18 residues long. The CDR3 DNA reads as TGTGCCAGCAGTGAAGCGTTTGCTGCGGGAGGAGCACAGGCTGAGCAGTTCTTC. This sequence encodes CASSEAFAAGGAQAEQFF. The variable domain in full, with the rest retrieved from reference TRBV2 and TRBJ2-1, is EPEVTQTPSHQVTQMGQEVILRCVPISNHLYFYWYRQILGQKVEFLVSFYNNEISEKSEIFDDQFSVERPDGSNFTLKIRSTKLEDSAMYFCASSEAFAAGGAQAEQFFGPGTRLTVL.

The chain carries TRBV28 and TRBJ2-5; 8 bases line up with TRBD1. This CDR3 comprises 13 residues. Trimming cost V 3 bases and J 3 bases; bases outside gene matches: 0. Germline V lookup: CDR1 MDHEN, CDR2 SYDVKM. CDR3 sequence (DNA): TGTGCCAGCAGTTTGGACAGGGAAGAGACCCAGTACTTC. Protein: CASSLDREETQYF.

This sequence joins TRBV28 and TRBJ2-1; D ambiguous. The germline gives CDR1 MDHEN, CDR2 SYDVKM. The V gene lost 4 bases and the J gene lost 9 bases, with 13 bases spanning the gap. There are 13 residues in the CDR3. This chain's CDR3 is CASSSLLIVEQFF. The CDR3 DNA reads as TGTGCCAGCAGTTCACTTCTAATCGTTGAGCAGTTCTTC. The entire variable domain, with the rest obtained from reference TRBV28 and TRBJ2-1, is as follows: DVKVTQSSRYLVKRTGEKVFLECVQDMDHENMFWYRQDPGLGLRLIYFSYDVKMKEKGDIPEGYSVSREKKERFSLILESASTNQTSMYLCASSSLLIVEQFFGPGTRLTVL.

V usage is TRBV11-2 and J usage is TRBJ2-2, with 9 bases fitting TRBD1. The CDR3 is 16 residues long. The ends lost 5 bases at V and 4 bases at J; junction bases unmatched: 8. Germline-derived CDR1 and CDR2 are SGHAT and FQNNGV. CDR3 sequence (DNA): TGTGCCAGCAGCCCCTCATTGGGACAGGGCACCGGGGAGCTGTTTTTT. Its translation is CASSPSLGQGTGELFF.